This TCR beta chain was captured by sequencing in a study of T cells in Graves' hyperthyroidism and ophthalmopathy. Findings and limits, study-wide: Ophthalmopathy, as predicted by the model, came a median around 7 months after the prediction. Appearing also in blood were most of the thyroid clonotypes expanded above 0.001.

Comments on this clonotype: Antigen: not known.

The patients, who ranged from 18 to 65 in age, presented with newly diagnosed hyperthyroidism lasting under 2 months. The study excluded patients with uncontrolled infection, other autoimmune disease, pregnancy or lactation. Trimming took 3 bases from V and 5 from J, leaving 10 bases between them. Germline V CDR1 and CDR2: KGHDR, SFDVKD. The length of the CDR3 is 14 residues. Amplification targeted TCR beta CDR3 regions from RNA transcripts. During a first-round RT-PCR of the TCR CDR3, the HTBI primer set was used. TCRdb re-derived calls from the multiplex PCR reads in MiXCR, one entry per CDR3 protein. The sample yields more than 550,000 distinct CDR3 sequences, approximately 15% seen once.

The sequencing sample was made of blood. This chain links TRBV24-1 with TRBJ2-1; no reliable D call. The clonotype originates from a man over 45 with Graves' hyperthyroidism. The CDR3: CATSDLPRDNEQFF. The CDR3 DNA sequence: TGTGCCACCAGTGATCTCCCCAGAGACAATGAGCAGTTCTTC.